Shown below are 32 T cell receptor beta chains from a single sample sequenced in a study of metastatic and nonmetastatic thyroid tumors. Patients underwent thyroid surgery, and none had received any treatment before it. TCRdb re-called the PCR reads through MiXCR. The sample includes 91,000 or so clones, over 9.5% of them seen just once. Material: blood. Receptors were obtained from a female donor with papillary thyroid cancer or a benign thyroid nodule (not recorded which). Some clones in this sample may be carry-over from other donors' samples.

This clone was seen at least ten times. The V call is TRBV7-9, the J call TRBJ2-5; 7 positions agree with TRBD1. CDR1 is SEHNR, CDR2 FQNEAQ, per germline (reference sequence). The CDR3 contains 15 residues. The trim removed 4 bases at V and 3 bases at J, leaving 8 bases unmatched. CDR3 DNA: TGTGCCAGCAGCTACCTGGGAACAGGGGAAGAGACCCAGTACTTC. Its translation: CASSYLGTGEETQYF.

This clone has at least ten counts. The genes are TRBV10-3 and TRBJ1-5; D is unclear. The germline V gene has CDR1 ENHRY and CDR2 SYGVKD. The CDR3 spans 14 residues. The V gene lost 0 bases and the J gene lost 4 bases, with 7 bases spanning the gap. For the CDR3, the DNA is TGTGCCATCAGTGAGTCAGGAGGGAATCAGCCCCAGCATTTT. The encoded protein is CAISESGGNQPQHF.

This clone was found a few times. DNA for the CDR3: TGTGCCAGCAGTGAGGAGCTGGGGTCTAGCGGGGAGCTGTTTTTT. It yields the protein CASSEELGSSGELFF. The V call is TRBV6-1, the J call TRBJ2-2; no reliable D call. V lost 3 bases to trimming and J lost 7 bases, with 15 bases between them. Germline V gives CDR1 MNHNS, CDR2 SASEGT. The CDR3 spans 15 residues.

This clone was recorded many times. The CDR3 DNA follows: TGTGCCAGCAGCCCCCGGGAGGACGCAGCGGAAGCTTTCTTT. As protein: CASSPREDAAEAFF. The rearrangement links TRBV11-3 to TRBJ1-1; no definite D call. This CDR3 spans 14 amino acids. CDR1 is SGHNT, CDR2 YENEEA, per germline. Trimming took off 5 bases at V and 8 bases at J, with 18 bases between the two ends.

This clone was seen ten or more times. The gene calls are TRBV3-1 and TRBJ2-7; unclear D gene. V was clipped by 5 bases and J by 7 bases, with 9 bases between them. Germline CDR1 LGHDT, CDR2 YNNKEL (reference sequence). The CDR3 is made up of 11 amino acids. The CDR3 spells CASSNSREQYF. CDR3 nucleotide sequence: TGTGCCAGCAGCAATTCGAGGGAGCAGTACTTC.

This clone was seen repeatedly, ten times or more. The chain recombines TRBV20-1 with TRBJ2-5; D unclear. This CDR3 comprises 13 residues. Germline V gene lookup returns CDR1 DFQATT and CDR2 SNEGSKA (reference sequence). V lost 0 bases, J lost 3 bases, and 8 bases lay in between. For the CDR3, the DNA is TGCAGTGCTAGAGATGCCAGAAAAGAGACCCAGTACTTC. The encoded protein is CSARDARKETQYF.

This clone was counted at least ten times. The V and J genes are TRBV20-1 and TRBJ2-3; maybe TRBD2 (5 bases). The CDR3 totals 14 residues. Deletions cut 3 bases from V and 4 bases from J, with 14 bases between. Germline CDR1 reads DFQATT; CDR2 reads SNEGSKA (reference sequence). Written as DNA, the CDR3 is TGCAGTGCTAGGGGGTCGGGGATCGCAGATACGCAGTATTTT. Protein product: CSARGSGIADTQYF.

The V and J genes are TRBV5-5 and TRBJ2-7, with 7 bases aligning to TRBD1. The V and J ends lost 4 bases and 2 bases, in that order; junction bases with no gene match: 3. The CDR3 loop spans 13 amino acids. Germline CDR1 reads SGHKS; CDR2 reads YYEKEE (reference sequence). CDR3 loop: CASSRQGAYEQYF. DNA for the CDR3: TGTGCCAGCAGCCGACAGGGAGCCTACGAGCAGTACTTC.

At least ten counts were recorded for this clone. The V gene is TRBV4-2, the J gene TRBJ1-6; 11 bases are a match to TRBD1. The germline V gene encodes CDR1 LGHNA and CDR2 YNFKEQ. V was pared by 1 base and J by 8 bases, with 7 bases of the junction left unmatched. This CDR3 has 17 residues. CDR3: CASSQAFGQGADSPLHF. For the CDR3, the DNA is TGTGCCAGCAGCCAAGCATTTGGACAGGGGGCAGATTCACCCCTCCACTTT.

This clone was detected many times. J is TRBJ1-5 and V is TRBV28; D might be TRBD1 (5 bases). Germline assignment: CDR1 MDHEN and CDR2 SYDVKM. With 3 bases removed from V and 7 bases from J, the gap between germline ends came to 10 bases. This CDR3 is built from 13 residues. The CDR3 reads CASSFRVGQPQHF. Written as DNA, the CDR3 is TGTGCCAGCAGTTTCAGGGTTGGACAGCCCCAGCATTTT. The complete variable domain, with remaining parts taken from reference TRBV28 and TRBJ1-5, reads DVKVTQSSRYLVKRTGEKVFLECVQDMDHENMFWYRQDPGLGLRLIYFSYDVKMKEKGDIPEGYSVSREKKERFSLILESASTNQTSMYLCASSFRVGQPQHFGDGTRLSIL.

The table lists this clone with many counts. The chain joins TRBV20-1 to TRBJ1-1; tentatively, D is TRBD1 (5 bases). The V end was cut by 1 base, the J end by 5 bases, with 14 bases between. Germline V CDR1 and CDR2: DFQATT, SNEGSKA (reference sequence). This CDR3 contains 14 residues. CDR3: CSARARTLVTEAFF. The CDR3 DNA follows: TGCAGTGCTAGAGCGAGGACACTGGTAACTGAAGCTTTCTTT.

This clone was recorded many times. J is TRBJ1-1 and V is TRBV3-1, with D unclear. CDR1 and CDR2 (germline): LGHDT, YNNKEL (reference sequence). CDR3 size: 15 residues. V was shortened by 3 bases and J by 2 bases, with 13 bases between the two germline ends. This chain's CDR3 is CASSQDSTRNTEAFF. The CDR3 DNA reads as TGTGCCAGCAGCCAGGACTCAACTAGAAACACTGAAGCTTTCTTT.

This clone has a count of ten or more. The V and J genes are TRBV6-2 or TRBV6-3 and TRBJ2-7, with no clear D. CDR3 size: 15 residues. Per germline, CDR1 MNHEY and CDR2 SVGEGT. Trimming removed 7 bases from V and 2 bases from J, with 18 bases in between. The DNA of the CDR3 is TGTGCCAGCACCGACGGAAATTCCGCAGCCTACGAGCAGTACTTC. This sequence encodes CASTDGNSAAYEQYF.

At least ten counts were recorded for this clone. This rearrangement joins TRBV19 to TRBJ1-3, with a weak D call TRBD1 (6 bases). This CDR3 is built from 14 residues. Germline V CDR1 and CDR2: LNHDA, SQIVND (reference sequence). The ends were cut back, 3 bases at V and 3 bases at J, with 9 bases in the middle. The CDR3 DNA reads as TGTGCCAGTAGTATCTTGGACAGTGGAAACACCATATATTTT. It specifies CASSILDSGNTIYF.

The chain joins TRBV4-2 to TRBJ2-1; TRBD2 aligns across 10 bases. Losses at the gene ends were 7 bases for V and 5 bases for J; bases not matched to a gene: 11. Per the germline V gene, CDR1 is LGHNA and CDR2 is YNFKEQ. This CDR3 has 16 residues. The CDR3 bases are TGTGCCAGCATCATAAGAGCGGGAGGGCCACACAATGAGCAGTTCTTC. This codes for CASIIRAGGPHNEQFF.

This clone was detected ten times or more. In DNA, the CDR3 is TGCAGCGTCACGGGCCGGGTCGATGAGCAGTTCTTC. Amino acid sequence: CSVTGRVDEQFF. V is TRBV29-1 and J is TRBJ2-1, with D unclear. This CDR3 is built from 12 residues. Germline CDR1 and CDR2: SQVTM and ANQGSEA. The germline V and J ends were trimmed by 6 bases and 8 bases, with 14 bases remaining between them.

This clone was counted at least ten times. The genes are TRBV14 and TRBJ2-7; no clear D. Germline lookup yields CDR1 SGHDN and CDR2 FVKESK. The CDR3 totals 13 residues. V was clipped by 1 base and J by 7 bases, with 11 bases between them. CDR3 sequence: CASSQVLRREQYF. The CDR3 bases are TGTGCCAGCAGCCAAGTACTCCGTCGTGAGCAGTACTTC. Full variable domain (missing parts from reference TRBV14 and TRBJ2-7): EAGVTQFPSHSVIEKGQTVTLRCDPISGHDNLYWYRRVMGKEIKFLLHFVKESKQDESGMPNNRFLAERTGGTYSTLKVQPAELEDSGVYFCASSQVLRREQYFGPGTRLTVT.

J is TRBJ1-5 and V is TRBV7-8; D might be TRBD1 (5 bases). Germline loops: CDR1 SGHVS, CDR2 FQNEAQ. The CDR3 contains 16 residues. The V gene lost 5 bases and the J gene lost 4 bases, with 18 bases spanning the gap. The CDR3 nucleotides read TGTGCCAGCAGCCTATACCGGGACGGGCGGAATCAGCCCCAGCATTTT. Translating gives CASSLYRDGRNQPQHF.

This clone was recorded at least ten times. The chain has TRBV7-9 and TRBJ1-1, with D perhaps TRBD1 (5 bases). Trimming stripped 5 bases from V and 1 base from J, with 11 bases between. This CDR3 has 14 residues. Germline V gene lookup returns CDR1 SEHNR and CDR2 FQNEAQ (reference sequence). The CDR3 DNA follows: TGTGCCAGCAGCCGTGGGGGTCGGAACACTGAAGCTTTCTTT. Protein: CASSRGGRNTEAFF.

This clone was observed many times. The rearrangement joins TRBV3-1 to TRBJ1-3; D remains unclear. The CDR3 totals 16 residues. The V gene's germline CDR1 is LGHDT and CDR2 YNNKEL (reference sequence). Trimming removed 4 bases at V and 0 bases at J, with 13 bases between. This chain's CDR3 is CASSPLVLSSGNTIYF. The CDR3 region has the DNA TGTGCCAGCAGCCCCCTCGTCTTAAGCTCTGGAAACACCATATATTTT.

This clone appeared many times. The CDR3 sequence: CASSPSGGPPYEQYF. The CDR3 nucleotides read TGTGCCAGCAGCCCCTCGGGGGGTCCTCCCTACGAGCAGTACTTC. The gene calls are TRBV7-8 and TRBJ2-7; TRBD2 agrees at 7 bases. Looked up from germline, CDR1 is SGHVS and CDR2 is FQNEAQ. CDR3 length: 15 residues. With 5 bases clipped from V and 2 bases from J, the junction kept 9 bases outside the gene matches.

Many counts were recorded for this clone. This chain links TRBV6-1 with TRBJ1-2; D is unclear. V was clipped by 7 bases and J by 4 bases, with 13 bases between them. Germline CDR1 and CDR2: MNHNS and SASEGT. The CDR3 consists of 13 residues. DNA for the CDR3: TGTGCCAGCACCCGAACCGGGAGCTATGGCTACACCTTC. This encodes CASTRTGSYGYTF.

V and J are TRBV5-1 and TRBJ2-7; D is perhaps TRBD2 (5 bases). There are 15 residues in the CDR3. The germline V and J ends were trimmed by 2 bases and 3 bases, with 15 bases remaining between them. CDR1 and CDR2 (germline): SGHRS, YFSETQ. DNA for the CDR3: TGCGCCAGCAGCTTAGGAGCGGAAGCCCTCTACGAGCAGTACTTC. Its protein is CASSLGAEALYEQYF.

The sample holds many counts of this clone. This chain connects TRBV30 to TRBJ1-3; D uncertain. The ends were cut back, 4 bases at V and 1 base at J, with 8 bases in the middle. Germline V gene sequence: CDR1 GTSNPN, CDR2 SVGIG (reference sequence). The CDR3 is 13 amino acids. In nucleotides, the CDR3 is TGTGCCTGGATATCGGGTTCTGGAAACACCATATATTTT. It is translated as CAWISGSGNTIYF.

The table lists this clone with many counts. The gene calls are TRBV5-1 and TRBJ1-1; unclear D gene. V lost 0 bases and J lost 1, with 7 bases in between. The CDR3 is 14 amino acids. The germline V gene encodes CDR1 SGHRS and CDR2 YFSETQ. Here the CDR3 DNA reads TGCGCCAGCAGCTTGGGGGTGGGGAACACTGAAGCTTTCTTT. As protein: CASSLGVGNTEAFF.

This clone was counted many times. The rearrangement uses TRBV24-1 and TRBJ2-1; 8 positions match TRBD1. Losses at the gene ends were 3 bases for V and 8 bases for J; bases not matched to a gene: 8. The CDR3 runs 15 residues. Germline V CDR1 and CDR2: KGHDR, SFDVKD. The CDR3 loop reads CATSDPRQGLDEQFF. Written as DNA, the CDR3 is TGTGCCACCAGTGATCCCCGACAGGGGTTGGATGAGCAGTTCTTC.

The sample holds many counts of this clone. J is TRBJ2-1 and V is TRBV9, with D perhaps matching TRBD1 (6 bases). The CDR3 consists of 14 residues. Germline CDR1 SGDLS, CDR2 YYNGEE. The V end was cut by 4 bases, the J end by 4 bases, with 12 bases between. The CDR3 sequence is CASSPRTVYNEQFF. CDR3 nucleotide sequence: TGTGCCAGCAGCCCACGGACAGTTTACAATGAGCAGTTCTTC.

There are many counts of this clone. The rearrangement uses TRBV19 and TRBJ2-1; 8 bases are a match to TRBD2. V lost 5 bases and J lost 16; bases outside the gene matches: 16. Germline V lookup: CDR1 LNHDA, CDR2 SQIVND (reference sequence). The CDR3 contains 14 residues. The CDR3 sequence is CASSFSWEGTRAFF. Written as DNA, the CDR3 is TGTGCCAGTAGTTTCTCCTGGGAGGGGACTAGAGCTTTCTTC.

This clone was detected many times. V is TRBV7-2 and J is TRBJ2-1, with 7 bases aligning to TRBD2. The ends lost 3 bases at V and 3 bases at J; junction bases unmatched: 8. The CDR3 has 16 amino acids. Germline-derived CDR1 and CDR2 are SGHTA and FQGNSA. The CDR3: CASSFLMTSSYNEQFF. In nucleotides, the CDR3 is TGTGCCAGCAGCTTCTTGATGACTAGCAGCTACAATGAGCAGTTCTTC.

This clone was seen repeatedly, ten times or more. Here the CDR3 reads CASSLRLAGGYNEQFF. DNA of the CDR3: TGTGCCAGCAGCCTTCGACTAGCGGGAGGCTACAATGAGCAGTTCTTC. V is TRBV12-3 or TRBV12-4 and J is TRBJ2-1; 13 bases line up with TRBD2. Trimming took 6 bases from V and 3 from J; bases not matched to a gene: 5. The CDR3 runs 16 residues.

This clone was counted ten times or more. The chain links TRBV4-2 to TRBJ2-7; D is perhaps TRBD1 (6 bases). V dropped 0 bases and J dropped 3 bases, with 6 bases sitting between them. The CDR3 runs to 13 residues. CDR1 LGHNA and CDR2 YNFKEQ come from the germline V gene. The CDR3: CASSQEDSYEQYF. CDR3 in DNA: TGTGCCAGCAGCCAAGAGGACAGCTACGAGCAGTACTTC.

This clone has a handful of counts. The chain recombines TRBV28 with TRBJ1-5, with 8 bases matching TRBD1. The CDR3 contains 14 residues. Germline lookup yields CDR1 MDHEN and CDR2 SYDVKM. Germline trimming cut 5 bases from V and 14 bases from J; bases unmatched to any gene: 14. CDR3 bases: TGTGCCAGCAGTCTCGGACAGGGTGGTCAGACCAAGCATTTT. Translation: CASSLGQGGQTKHF.